This T cell receptor (beta chain) was captured by sequencing in a study of identical twins. MiXCR, run by TCRdb on the 5' RACE reads, gives a single entry per CDR3 protein. The table shows some 590,000 distinct CDR3 sequences, with 9.6% occurring only once. This CDR3 spans 14 amino acids. The V end was cut by 7 bases, the J end by 5 bases, with 17 bases between. This clonotype was detected a few times. This sample also belongs to another study, concerning yellow fever vaccine responses in identical twins. Per that study: Vaccine-induced T cell responses in twins were reportedly observed to appear partly convergent, partly personalized.

The sequenced material came from PBMCs. The chain joins TRBV12-3 or TRBV12-4 to TRBJ2-5, with a weak D call TRBD2 (6 bases). This receptor was identified in a woman aged 18-35 years in good health. The CDR3 here is CASTLSGRWETQYF. The CDR3 nucleotides are TGTGCCAGCACCCTCTCGGGGAGGTGGGAGACCCAGTACTTC.